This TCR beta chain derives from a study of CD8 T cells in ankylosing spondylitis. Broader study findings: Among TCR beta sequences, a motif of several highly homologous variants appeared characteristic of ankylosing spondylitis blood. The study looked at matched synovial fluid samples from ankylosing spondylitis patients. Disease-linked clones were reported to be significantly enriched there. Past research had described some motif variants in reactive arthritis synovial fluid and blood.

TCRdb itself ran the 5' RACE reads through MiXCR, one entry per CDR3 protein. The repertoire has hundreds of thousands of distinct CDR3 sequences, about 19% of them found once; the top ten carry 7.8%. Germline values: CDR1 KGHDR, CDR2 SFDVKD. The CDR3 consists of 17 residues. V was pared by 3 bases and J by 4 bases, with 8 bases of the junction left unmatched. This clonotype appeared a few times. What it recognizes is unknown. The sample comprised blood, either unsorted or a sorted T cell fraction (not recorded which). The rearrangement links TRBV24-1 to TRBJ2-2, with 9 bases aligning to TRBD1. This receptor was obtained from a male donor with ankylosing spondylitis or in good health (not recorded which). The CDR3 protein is CATSDKPGQGLTGELFF. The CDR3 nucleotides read TGTGCCACCAGTGATAAGCCGGGACAGGGACTCACCGGGGAGCTGTTTTTT.